The 27 T cell receptor beta chains below all came from one sample that was sequenced in a study of blood T cell repertoires in COVID-19. Sequencing was performed with immunoSEQ multiplex PCR; in TCRdb, only in-frame clones are kept and a portion is missing. The sample has under 300,000 clones; around four fifths are singletons. Sequencing used peripheral blood. The receptors shown here come from a young man who had recovered from COVID-19.

The chain joins TRBV5-1 to TRBJ2-5, with D perhaps matching TRBD2 (7 bases). The CDR3 totals 16 residues. CDR1 is SGHRS and CDR2 is YFSETQ in the germline V gene. Trimming shortened V by 2 bases and J by 2 bases, and 16 bases separated the two germline ends. CDR3 DNA: TGCGCCAGCAGCTTAGGGGGGGGCGGGGGACAAGAGACCCAGTACTTC. Residues: CASSLGGGGGQETQYF.

The chain links TRBV19 to TRBJ1-2; TRBD1 might be the D (6 bases). V shed 4 bases and J shed 7 bases, with 19 bases lying between them. The CDR3 runs to 15 residues. In germline, CDR1 is LNHDA, CDR2 SQIVND (reference sequence). CDR3 sequence (DNA): TGTGCCAGTAGTAGAGAGGGCAGGGGAGATGCTGGCTACACCTTC. Encoded protein: CASSREGRGDAGYTF.

This clone turned up a few times. The chain carries TRBV6-4 and TRBJ2-3; 7 bases align to TRBD2. This CDR3 contains 13 residues. Germline loops: CDR1 MRHNA, CDR2 SNTAGT. V lost 8 bases and J lost 6; bases outside the gene matches: 8. The DNA of the CDR3 is TGTGCCAGCGGAGCGGGACCAGAGGATACGCAGTATTTT. It translates to CASGAGPEDTQYF.

The chain has TRBV5-1 and TRBJ1-6; 7 nucleotides agree with TRBD1. Germline loops: CDR1 SGHRS, CDR2 YFSETQ. J was trimmed by 8 bases and V by 5 bases; bases with no gene match: 4. The CDR3 is made up of 13 amino acids. The CDR3 protein is CASRRQGDSPLHF. DNA of the CDR3: TGCGCCAGCAGAAGACAGGGTGATTCACCCCTCCACTTT.

The chain employs TRBV3-1 (or the pseudogene TRBV3-2) and TRBJ1-2, with 11 positions matching TRBD1. J gave up 6 bases and V 3 bases, and 6 bases lay outside the gene matches. The length of the CDR3 is 15 residues. The germline CDR1 and CDR2 sequences are LGHDT and YNNKEL (reference sequence). This CDR3 reads CASSHNSGQGDGYTF. The CDR3, as DNA: TGTGCCAGCAGCCATAACTCGGGACAGGGGGATGGCTACACCTTC.

V is TRBV7-2 and J is TRBJ2-3; possible D gene TRBD1, 5 bases. CDR1 is SGHTA, CDR2 FQGNSA, per germline. Trimming took 1 base from V and 3 from J, leaving 14 bases between them. The CDR3 has 16 residues. CDR3 sequence: CASSLVGAQITDTQYF. CDR3 DNA sequence: TGTGCCAGCAGCTTAGTAGGGGCGCAGATAACAGATACGCAGTATTTT. Full variable domain (remainder filled in from reference TRBV7-2 and TRBJ2-3): GAGVSQSPSNKVTEKGKDVELRCDPISGHTALYWYRQSLGQGLEFLIYFQGNSAPDKSGLPSDRFSAERTGGSVSTLTIQRTQQEDSAVYLCASSLVGAQITDTQYFGPGTRLTVL.

The chain recombines TRBV4-1 with TRBJ1-4; D not resolved. The CDR3 is 14 residues long. From germline, CDR1 is MGHRA and CDR2 YSYEKL. Trimming pared 4 bases from V and 8 bases from J, leaving 14 bases between. The CDR3 DNA follows: TGCGCCAGCAGCCTGACAAAACGCCCGGAAAAACTGTTTTTT. Its translation is CASSLTKRPEKLFF.

The rearrangement joins TRBV7-9 to TRBJ2-3; perhaps TRBD1 as D (6 bases). Trimming cost V 11 bases and J 11 bases, with 26 bases left between them. The germline V gene encodes CDR1 SEHNR and CDR2 FQNEAQ (reference sequence). The CDR3 is made up of 14 amino acids. The DNA for the CDR3 is TGTGCCGTAGGGCCAGACAGGACAAAGACCCAGCAGTATTTT. Protein product: CAVGPDRTKTQQYF.

J is TRBJ1-1 and V is TRBV27; D is unresolved. This CDR3 contains 13 residues. V was shortened by 3 bases and J by 2 bases, with 7 bases between the two germline ends. From germline, CDR1 is MNHEY and CDR2 SMNVEV (reference sequence). The CDR3 sequence: CASSLTRNTEAFF. CDR3 nucleotides: TGTGCCAGCAGTTTGACACGCAACACTGAAGCTTTCTTT.

This clone turned up a few times. This chain joins TRBV5-4 and TRBJ2-2; weak D call: TRBD2 (5 bases). The CDR3 is 15 amino acids. Germline V gene data show CDR1 as SGHNT and CDR2 as YYREEE (reference sequence). Trimming shortened V by 0 bases and J by 4 bases, and 10 bases separated the two germline ends. Here the CDR3 reads CASSLAGAGTGELFF. Written as DNA, the CDR3 is TGTGCCAGCAGCTTGGCGGGTGCGGGCACCGGGGAGCTGTTTTTT.

The chain joins TRBV7-9 to TRBJ1-1; tentatively, D is TRBD1 (5 bases). Germline CDR1 SEHNR, CDR2 FQNEAQ (reference sequence). The CDR3 length is 14 residues. V dropped 5 bases and J dropped 5 bases, with 15 bases sitting between them. CDR3 sequence (DNA): TGTGCCAGCAGCGCGCAGGGAGGTTGGACTGAAGCTTTCTTT. Its protein is CASSAQGGWTEAFF.

This clone was seen more than once but under ten times. This chain uses TRBV15 with TRBJ1-1; 10 nucleotides line up with TRBD1. The CDR3 length is 15 residues. Germline V gene data show CDR1 as LNHNV and CDR2 as YYDKDF (reference sequence). V dropped 3 bases and J dropped 5; count of bases not matched to a gene: 6. CDR3 in DNA: TGTGCCACCAGCAGCGGGGACAGGGGTAGTACTGAAGCTTTCTTT. Its translation: CATSSGDRGSTEAFF.

A single count supports this clone. The gene calls are TRBV27 and TRBJ2-3; D is possibly TRBD2 (6 bases). Germline CDR1 MNHEY, CDR2 SMNVEV (reference sequence). This CDR3 is 15 amino acids long. V was trimmed by 5 bases and J by 0 bases, leaving 12 bases between them. CDR3 loop: CASSEEGRSTDTQYF. DNA for the CDR3: TGTGCCAGCAGTGAGGAGGGACGTAGCACAGATACGCAGTATTTT.

The table lists this clone with a few counts. V usage is TRBV27 and J usage is TRBJ1-5; D remains ambiguous. The germline CDR1 and CDR2 sequences are MNHEY and SMNVEV (reference sequence). V lost 4 bases, J lost 0 bases, and 7 bases lay in between. CDR3 length: 14 amino acids. This CDR3 is CASSSFYSNQPQHF. The CDR3 bases are TGTGCCAGCAGTTCTTTTTATAGCAATCAGCCCCAGCATTTT.

The chain employs TRBV5-1 and TRBJ2-3, with D unclear. Deletions cut 0 bases from V and 2 bases from J, with 10 bases between. This CDR3 is 15 amino acids long. CDR1 SGHRS and CDR2 YFSETQ come from the germline V gene. CDR3 protein: CASSLETSLTDTQYF. The DNA of the CDR3 is TGCGCCAGCAGCTTGGAGACTTCTCTCACAGATACGCAGTATTTT.

The chain recombines TRBV9 with TRBJ2-2; 8 bases are shared with TRBD1. V lost 5 bases to trimming and J lost 3 bases; unmatched junction nucleotides: 3. CDR1 and CDR2 from the germline V gene are SGDLS and YYNGEE. The CDR3 covers 14 residues. The CDR3 region is CASRKQGDTGELFF. The CDR3, as DNA: TGTGCCAGCAGAAAACAGGGGGACACCGGGGAGCTGTTTTTT.

V gene TRBV12-3 or TRBV12-4 combines with J gene TRBJ2-5; D uncertain. The CDR3 contains 13 residues. The ends were cut back, 1 base at V and 9 bases at J, with 12 bases in the middle. The CDR3: CASSLGQPAPQYF. CDR3 DNA sequence: TGTGCCAGCAGTTTAGGGCAGCCAGCGCCCCAGTACTTC.

The V and J genes are TRBV7-3 and TRBJ2-2; D perhaps matches TRBD1 (7 bases). The CDR3 is made up of 16 amino acids. CDR1 and CDR2 from the germline V gene are SGHTA and FQGTGA. Trimming removed 5 bases from V and 2 bases from J, with 15 bases in between. The CDR3 reads CASSLQGGLNTGELFF. CDR3 nucleotides: TGTGCCAGCAGCCTGCAGGGGGGCCTCAACACCGGGGAGCTGTTTTTT.

V is TRBV6-5 and J is TRBJ2-2, with 9 bases fitting TRBD1. V shed 6 bases, J shed 8 bases, and the junction held 7 bases outside the gene matches. Germline V gene lookup returns CDR1 MNHEY and CDR2 SVGAGI. The CDR3 contains 14 residues. This CDR3 is CASRTGGGGGELFF. The CDR3 DNA follows: TGTGCCAGCAGAACAGGGGGCGGTGGAGGGGAGCTGTTTTTT.

Only one count was recorded for this clone. This sequence joins TRBV6-1 and TRBJ1-2; TRBD1 matches 7 bases. CDR3 length equals 17 residues. Germline CDR1 and CDR2: MNHNS and SASEGT. V lost 3 bases to trimming and J lost 5 bases; unmatched junction nucleotides: 15. DNA for the CDR3: TGTGCCAGCAGTGATCAGACAGGGCTAGGAGCCCGTTATGGCTACACCTTC. Protein sequence: CASSDQTGLGARYGYTF.

The rearrangement uses TRBV7-2 and TRBJ2-1, with TRBD2 identical over 11 bases. Germline V gene sequence: CDR1 SGHTA, CDR2 FQGNSA. The ends lost 3 bases at V and 5 bases at J; junction bases unmatched: 3. This CDR3 spans 15 amino acids. In nucleotides, the CDR3 is TGTGCCAGCAGCTTCATTAGCGGGGGGGACAATGAGCAGTTCTTC. It codes for CASSFISGGDNEQFF.

V gene TRBV5-4 combines with J gene TRBJ1-5, with 9 bases lining up with TRBD1. The CDR3 extends over 14 amino acids. From germline, CDR1 is SGHNT and CDR2 YYREEE (reference sequence). With 7 bases clipped from V and 7 bases from J, the junction kept 9 bases outside the gene matches. The CDR3, as DNA: TGTGCCAGCTCCATACAGGGGGCGAGACAGCCCCAGCATTTT. Its protein product is CASSIQGARQPQHF.

The V call is TRBV5-6, the J call TRBJ1-1; D possibly corresponds to TRBD1 (5 bases). CDR1 is SGHDT, CDR2 YYEEEE, per germline. V dropped 1 base and J dropped 6 bases, with 16 bases sitting between them. This CDR3 is 15 amino acids long. CDR3 loop: CASSLRGGASPEAFF. In DNA, the CDR3 is TGTGCCAGCAGCTTGCGGGGAGGGGCTAGCCCTGAAGCTTTCTTT.

The chain has TRBV7-8 and TRBJ1-5; D not certain. CDR3 size: 14 residues. Germline lookup yields CDR1 SGHVS and CDR2 FQNEAQ. V was shortened by 8 bases and J by 7 bases, with 18 bases between the two germline ends. The CDR3 DNA is TGTGCCAGCGGCCTAGGTCGGGTTCGGCAGCCCCAGCATTTT. This gives the protein CASGLGRVRQPQHF.

The chain carries TRBV7-3 and TRBJ2-1; 7 bases agree with TRBD1. CDR3 length: 16 amino acids. Per germline, CDR1 SGHTA and CDR2 FQGTGA. V lost 1 base, J lost 9 bases, and 12 bases stayed unmatched. CDR3 sequence (DNA): TGTGCCAGCAGCTTAAAAGTAGAGGGGGCAATGAGTGAGCAGTTCTTC. It yields the protein CASSLKVEGAMSEQFF. The full variable domain, in which reference TRBV7-3 and TRBJ2-1 provide the parts outside the CDR3, is GAGVSQTPSNKVTEKGKYVELRCDPISGHTALYWYRQSLGQGPEFLIYFQGTGAADDSGLPNDRFFAVRPEGSVSTLKIQRTERGDSAVYLCASSLKVEGAMSEQFFGPGTRLTVL.

The chain has TRBV4-1 and TRBJ2-7, with 14 bases fitting TRBD2. The CDR3 spans 16 residues. Germline lookup yields CDR1 MGHRA and CDR2 YSYEKL. V gave up 1 base and J gave up 2 bases; unmatched junction bases: 1. CDR3 sequence: CASSQGLAGGTYEQYF. CDR3 coding DNA: TGCGCCAGCAGCCAAGGACTAGCGGGGGGGACCTACGAGCAGTACTTC.

The V and J genes are TRBV28 and TRBJ2-1; 11 nucleotides line up with TRBD2. Germline values: CDR1 MDHEN, CDR2 SYDVKM. The CDR3 sequence is 18 residues long. The V segment lost 6 bases and the J segment 0 bases; nucleotides outside the gene matches: 10. CDR3 sequence reads: CASRGFASGGSSYNEQFF. CDR3 nucleotides: TGTGCCAGCAGAGGGTTCGCTAGCGGGGGGAGCTCCTACAATGAGCAGTTCTTC.